The 10 T cell receptor beta chains given below trace back to one sample, sequenced in a study of blood T cell repertoires in COVID-19. This table comes from immunoSEQ multiplex PCR, and its TCRdb copy is limited to in-frame clones, with some not included. Here the sample spans approximately 63,000 clones, about 70% being singletons. The sample taken for sequencing was peripheral blood. All receptors derive from a woman at least 80 years old with acute or convalescent COVID-19.

V is TRBV9 and J is TRBJ1-2; TRBD1 matches 10 bases. V lost 0 bases and J lost 2; bases outside the gene matches: 1. CDR3 size: 15 residues. Germline CDR1 reads SGDLS; CDR2 reads YYNGEE. CDR3 loop: CASSVGGQGNYGYTF. In nucleotides, the CDR3 is TGTGCCAGCAGCGTAGGGGGACAGGGGAACTATGGCTACACCTTC.

This clone was observed a few times. The junction does not match germline at one end; this may be a read error. The chain uses TRBV15 and TRBJ1-3; 9 positions agree with TRBD1. Germline V gene data show CDR1 as LNHNV and CDR2 as YYDKDF (reference sequence). The CDR3 totals 15 residues. CDR3 residues: CATSRGTGIGNTIYF. The CDR3 DNA sequence: TGTGCCACCAGTAGAGGGACAGGGATCGGAAACACCATATATTTT.

This chain joins TRBV7-2 and TRBJ2-5; 10 positions agree with TRBD2. This CDR3 region has 16 residues. Losses at the gene ends were 1 base for V and 5 bases for J; bases not matched to a gene: 7. CDR1 is SGHTA, CDR2 FQGNSA, per germline. The DNA of the CDR3 is TGTGCCAGCAGCTTAGGACTAGCGGGTCTGCGCGAGACCCAGTACTTC. It codes for CASSLGLAGLRETQYF.

This clone was recorded once. This chain links TRBV28 with TRBJ1-4; possible D gene TRBD1, 5 bases. Germline V gives CDR1 MDHEN, CDR2 SYDVKM. The germline V and J ends were trimmed by 7 bases and 8 bases, with 17 bases remaining between them. The CDR3 contains 14 residues. For the CDR3, the DNA is TGTGCCAGCAACAGCCAGGGACGGGGGGAAAAACTGTTTTTT. Translated, it gives CASNSQGRGEKLFF.

V usage is TRBV10-2 and J usage is TRBJ2-7; 10 nucleotides agree with TRBD2. CDR3 length: 15 residues. Germline V gene data show CDR1 as WSHSY and CDR2 as SAAADI. Germline trimming cut 7 bases from V and 3 bases from J; bases unmatched to any gene: 9. The CDR3 sequence is CASTLSLAGDYEQYF. In DNA, the CDR3 is TGCGCCAGCACCCTTTCTCTAGCGGGAGACTACGAGCAGTACTTC.

Turning to this clone: A read error may account for a junction end that differs from germline. This rearrangement joins TRBV7-7 to TRBJ1-4, with no clear D. Germline values: CDR1 SSHAT, CDR2 FNYEAQ (reference sequence). The CDR3 covers 14 residues. The CDR3 loop reads CASSPTSREGKLFF. The CDR3 nucleotides read TGTGCTAGCAGCCCCACTTCCCGAGAGGGAAAACTGTTTTTT.

This clone was seen a handful of times. V usage is TRBV19 and J usage is TRBJ2-1, with D maybe TRBD2 (6 bases). This CDR3 is built from 12 residues. Germline V gene lookup returns CDR1 LNHDA and CDR2 SQIVND (reference sequence). Trimming took 5 bases from V and 12 from J, leaving 14 bases between them. CDR3 sequence reads: CASSARDGGQFF. For the CDR3, the DNA is TGTGCCAGTAGTGCCCGGGACGGGGGGCAGTTCTTC.

This clone was recorded only once. The chain uses TRBV6-4 and TRBJ1-1; D ambiguous. This CDR3 has 13 residues. The V and J ends lost 6 bases and 3 bases respectively, with 11 bases between them. Germline V gene lookup returns CDR1 MRHNA and CDR2 SNTAGT. The CDR3 coding sequence is TGTGCCAGCAGGAGGGAATGGGACACTGAAGCTTTCTTT. Its translation: CASRREWDTEAFF.

This clone has only a few counts. This chain joins TRBV29-1 and TRBJ2-3; TRBD2 agrees at 7 bases. In germline, CDR1 is SQVTM, CDR2 ANQGSEA. The V segment lost 7 bases and the J segment 2 bases; nucleotides outside the gene matches: 15. The CDR3 contains 16 residues. The CDR3 nucleotides read TGCAGCGCCGAGATGGCTAGCGGAGACATCACAGATACGCAGTATTTT. This codes for CSAEMASGDITDTQYF.

V usage is TRBV5-1 and J usage is TRBJ2-3; 11 bases map to TRBD2. With V trimmed by 3 bases and J by 8 bases, 14 bases remained unmatched. The CDR3 length is 17 residues. CDR1 is SGHRS, CDR2 YFSETQ, per germline. CDR3 residues: CASSSPLVAGGPGTQYF. DNA for the CDR3: TGCGCCAGCAGCTCCCCCTTAGTAGCGGGAGGGCCCGGTACGCAGTATTTT.